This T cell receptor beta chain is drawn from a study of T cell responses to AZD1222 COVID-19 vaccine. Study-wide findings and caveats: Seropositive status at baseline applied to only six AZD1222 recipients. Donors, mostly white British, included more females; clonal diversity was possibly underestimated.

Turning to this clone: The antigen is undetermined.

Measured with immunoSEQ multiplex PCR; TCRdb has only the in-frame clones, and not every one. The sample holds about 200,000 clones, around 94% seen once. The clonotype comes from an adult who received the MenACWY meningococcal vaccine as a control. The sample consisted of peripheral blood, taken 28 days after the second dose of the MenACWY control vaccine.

The CDR3 region is CASTRTYSRTEAFF. Written as DNA, the CDR3 is TGTGCCAGCACCAGGACATATAGTCGCACTGAAGCTTTCTTT. The chain employs TRBV6-5 and TRBJ1-1; weak D call: TRBD1 (5 bases). The germline V and J ends were trimmed by 7 bases and 4 bases, with 16 bases remaining between them. CDR3 length: 14 residues. From germline, CDR1 is MNHEY and CDR2 SVGAGI.